The 15 T cell receptor beta chains presented below share a single source sample, sequenced in a study of blood T cells in healthy people across ages. A second about 6 to 11 cycle PCR used barcoded and J-beta primers. TCRdb recomputed calls from the 5' RACE reads with MiXCR, one row per CDR3 protein. The repertoire has hundreds of thousands of distinct CDR3 sequences, about 42% of them found once; the top ten carry roughly 18%. The sample taken for sequencing was blood. These receptors all come from a man older than 75 in good health.

The chain combines TRBV20-1 with TRBJ2-4; 13 nucleotides agree with TRBD2. TRBJ2-7 matches the DNA end more closely, so the J call is doubtful. The CDR3 totals 15 residues. The germline V gene encodes CDR1 DFQATT and CDR2 SNEGSKA (reference sequence). The CDR3: CSADPTSGGNYEQYF. Here the CDR3 DNA reads TGCAGTGCGGACCCGACTAGCGGGGGGAACTACGAGCAGTACTTC.

The chain joins TRBV29-1 to TRBJ2-4; D gene ambiguous. The tail of the sequence fits TRBJ2-7 better, so the J call may be wrong. Germline assignment: CDR1 SQVTM and CDR2 ANQGSEA. This CDR3 comprises 11 residues. CDR3 amino acids: CSVEVGFEQYF. The CDR3 nucleotides read TGCAGCGTTGAAGTGGGTTTCGAGCAGTACTTC.

The chain carries TRBV3-1 and TRBJ2-1; no reliable D call. Trimming cost V 2 bases and J 5 bases, with 13 bases left between them. Looked up from germline, CDR1 is LGHDT and CDR2 is YNNKEL (reference sequence). The CDR3 has 15 amino acids. The CDR3 DNA reads TGTGCCAGCAGCCAAAATATAGGCAGAGACAATGAGCAGTTCTTC. This encodes CASSQNIGRDNEQFF.

The V call is TRBV6-5, the J call TRBJ1-5; 7 nucleotides line up with TRBD1. The CDR3 spans 14 residues. The germline V gene encodes CDR1 MNHEY and CDR2 SVGAGI. The junction had 9 bases not matched to a gene; V was cut back by 4 bases and J by 9 bases. The CDR3 coding sequence is TGTGCCAGCAGTTTATTAGGGGGCGATGGGCCCCAGCATTTT. This codes for CASSLLGGDGPQHF.

Written as DNA, the CDR3 is TGTGCCAGCAGCTTCCAAGATCAGCCCCAGCATTTT. It specifies CASSFQDQPQHF. The chain carries TRBV13 and TRBJ1-5; D uncertain. The V gene's germline CDR1 is PRHDT and CDR2 FYEKMQ (reference sequence). CDR3 length: 12 amino acids. V was trimmed by 3 bases and J by 5 bases, leaving 5 bases between them.

The V and J genes are TRBV12-3 or TRBV12-4 and TRBJ1-3, with 12 nucleotides matching TRBD1. V lost 3 bases, J lost 4 bases, and 7 bases stayed unmatched. This CDR3 comprises 17 residues. The CDR3 DNA sequence: TGTGCCAGCAGTTTGGGACAGGGGGCTTTGAGGGGAAACACCATATATTTT. It codes for CASSLGQGALRGNTIYF.

This chain links TRBV12-3 or TRBV12-4 with TRBJ1-4; TRBD1 is a possible D gene (6 bases). CDR3 size: 15 residues. Trimming took 0 bases from V and 7 from J, leaving 12 bases between them. CDR3 in DNA: TGTGCCAGCAGTTTAGCTACCACAGGGATTGAAAAACTGTTTTTT. It translates to CASSLATTGIEKLFF.

This sequence joins TRBV21-1 and TRBJ2-7. TRBV21-1 is tagged as a pseudogene. CDR3 length: 16 residues. The CDR3 region is CASSADLNTDLGEQYF. DNA for the CDR3: TGTGCCAGCAGCGCAGACCTGAATACTGACTTGGGCGAGCAGTACTTC.

This chain links TRBV12-3 or TRBV12-4 with TRBJ2-5; 11 bases agree with TRBD2. V lost 4 bases to trimming and J lost 11 bases; unmatched junction nucleotides: 12. This CDR3 region has 15 residues. The CDR3 nucleotides are TGTGCCAGCAGTTCGACTAGCGGGGTGGGTTATGAGCAGTACTTC. Translating it yields CASSSTSGVGYEQYF.

This clonotype was picked up a small number of times. The chain uses TRBV5-6 and TRBJ2-7, with 12 bases aligning to TRBD2. The J call may be faulty, since TRBJ2-5 better matches the DNA end. Per germline, CDR1 SGHDT and CDR2 YYEEEE. This CDR3 is built from 15 residues. The CDR3 here is CASSRRTSGTETQYF. The CDR3 DNA reads TGTGCCAGCAGCCGTAGGACTAGCGGGACGGAGACCCAGTACTTC.

This chain connects TRBV6-2 or TRBV6-3 to TRBJ2-6; 11 bases line up with TRBD2. V trimming: 9 bases; J trimming: 4 bases; junction bases outside the gene matches: 5. The CDR3 sequence is 15 residues long. Germline V lookup: CDR1 MNHEY, CDR2 SVGEGT. CDR3 sequence: CARNSGRDGANVLTF. CDR3 bases: TGTGCCAGAAATAGCGGGAGGGACGGGGCCAACGTCCTGACTTTC.

The chain employs TRBV4-2 and TRBJ2-4; a weak D match, TRBD1 (5 bases). The CDR3 runs to 14 residues. The V gene's germline CDR1 is LGHNA and CDR2 YNFKEQ. V lost 1 base and J lost 6, with 10 bases in between. CDR3 bases: TGTGCCAGCAGCCAAGGGACAACCGGAAACATTCAGTACTTC. Protein: CASSQGTTGNIQYF.

This sequence joins TRBV20-1 and TRBJ2-7; 7 nucleotides align to TRBD1. CDR3 length: 12 residues. Unmatched junction bases numbered 6, after V lost 7 bases and J lost 3 bases. Germline assignment: CDR1 DFQATT and CDR2 SNEGSKA (reference sequence). CDR3 residues: CSGRQGDYEQYF. The DNA for the CDR3 is TGCAGTGGACGACAGGGAGACTACGAGCAGTACTTC.

V usage is TRBV5-1 and J usage is TRBJ1-1; no definite D call. Germline lookup yields CDR1 SGHRS and CDR2 YFSETQ. This CDR3 has 15 residues. Trimming shortened V by 0 bases and J by 1 base, and 10 bases separated the two germline ends. This CDR3 is CASSLATPENTEAFF. CDR3 nucleotide sequence: TGCGCCAGCAGCTTGGCCACCCCAGAGAACACTGAAGCTTTCTTT. Using reference TRBV5-1 and TRBJ1-1 for the parts outside the CDR3, the full variable domain is KAGVTQTPRYLIKTRGQQVTLSCSPISGHRSVSWYQQTPGQGLQFLFEYFSETQRNKGNFPGRFSGRQFSNSRSEMNVSTLELGDSALYLCASSLATPENTEAFFGQGTRLTVV.

This clonotype was seen a handful of times. This chain connects TRBV7-8 to TRBJ2-4, with 7 bases matching TRBD2. Germline lookup yields CDR1 SGHVS and CDR2 FQNEAQ. CDR3 length equals 15 residues. V lost 6 bases, J lost 1 base, and 6 bases stayed unmatched. CDR3 region: CASSKTSEAKNIQYF. The CDR3, as DNA: TGTGCCAGCAGTAAAACTAGCGAGGCCAAAAACATTCAGTACTTC.